Each of the 9 T cell receptor beta chains below was sequenced from the same sample in a study of blood T cell repertoires in COVID-19. The assay was immunoSEQ multiplex PCR, and TCRdb's table has in-frame clones only and misses some. Of approximately 81,000 clones in the sample, around 82% are singletons; the top ten hold approximately 7%. The sequencing sample was made of peripheral blood. The receptors shown here come from a human donor in a cohort sampled during active COVID-19.

The rearrangement joins TRBV19 to TRBJ1-1, with D perhaps matching TRBD1 (5 bases). Per the germline V gene, CDR1 is LNHDA and CDR2 is SQIVND (reference sequence). Trimming took 4 bases from V and 0 from J, leaving 9 bases between them. CDR3 length: 14 residues. The CDR3 protein is CASSTEGLNTEAFF. The CDR3 DNA reads as TGTGCCAGTAGTACGGAGGGGTTGAACACTGAAGCTTTCTTT.

The chain uses TRBV13 and TRBJ1-3; D is perhaps TRBD1 (5 bases). Germline V gene data show CDR1 as PRHDT and CDR2 as FYEKMQ (reference sequence). Trimming stripped 5 bases from V and 2 bases from J, with 10 bases between. The CDR3 is made up of 14 amino acids. CDR3 sequence reads: CASSQTGAGNTIYF. Here the CDR3 DNA reads TGTGCCAGCAGCCAAACGGGGGCTGGAAACACCATATATTTT.

The chain recombines TRBV3-1 (or the pseudogene TRBV3-2) with TRBJ1-1, with D uncertain. The CDR3 sequence is 15 residues long. Trimming left V 4 bases short and J 4 bases short, with 16 bases between. Germline V gene lookup returns CDR1 LGHDT and CDR2 YNNKEL (reference sequence). CDR3 sequence reads: CASSPKIKAVTEAFF. The CDR3 coding sequence is TGTGCCAGCAGCCCTAAAATTAAGGCGGTCACTGAAGCTTTCTTT.

The rearrangement joins TRBV28 to TRBJ2-7; D is uncertain. Trimming stripped 3 bases from V and 1 base from J, with 7 bases between. The CDR3 contains 13 residues. The V gene's germline CDR1 is MDHEN and CDR2 SYDVKM. This CDR3 is CASSFPGSYEQYF. The DNA of the CDR3 is TGTGCCAGCAGTTTTCCGGGTTCCTACGAGCAGTACTTC. Full variable domain (outside the CDR3, taken from reference TRBV28 and TRBJ2-7): DVKVTQSSRYLVKRTGEKVFLECVQDMDHENMFWYRQDPGLGLRLIYFSYDVKMKEKGDIPEGYSVSREKKERFSLILESASTNQTSMYLCASSFPGSYEQYFGPGTRLTVT.

The rearrangement uses TRBV6-6 and TRBJ2-3; a weak D match, TRBD2 (6 bases). The germline V and J ends were trimmed by 7 bases and 1 base, with 15 bases remaining between them. Germline lookup yields CDR1 MNHNY and CDR2 SVGAGI (reference sequence). The CDR3 consists of 15 residues. The CDR3 loop reads CASTVMGGGTDTQYF. CDR3 DNA: TGTGCCAGCACTGTTATGGGGGGAGGCACAGATACGCAGTATTTT.

The gene calls are TRBV19 and TRBJ2-5; TRBD2 matches 7 bases. The CDR3 contains 15 residues. Trimming took 7 bases from V and 5 from J; bases not matched to a gene: 13. Germline CDR1 and CDR2: LNHDA and SQIVND (reference sequence). CDR3: CASMVGSGGSETQYF. The CDR3 nucleotides read TGTGCCAGTATGGTAGGGTCGGGGGGATCCGAGACCCAGTACTTC.

The chain employs TRBV6-2 or TRBV6-3 and TRBJ1-2; D gene ambiguous. The CDR3 extends over 14 amino acids. The germline V and J ends were trimmed by 2 bases and 4 bases, with 11 bases remaining between them. Germline V CDR1 and CDR2: MNHEY, SVGEGT. The CDR3 spells CASSYPGLIYGYTF. The CDR3 coding sequence is TGTGCCAGCAGTTACCCAGGACTGATCTATGGCTACACCTTC.

This chain uses TRBV4-1 with TRBJ1-2, with D tentatively TRBD1 (5 bases). The CDR3 length is 15 residues. Trimming stripped 0 bases from V and 6 bases from J, with 14 bases between. Looked up from germline, CDR1 is MGHRA and CDR2 is YSYEKL. In DNA, the CDR3 is TGCGCCAGCAGCCAAGATCACACAGGTGCGGATGGCTACACCTTC. This gives the protein CASSQDHTGADGYTF.

The genes are TRBV6-2 or TRBV6-3 and TRBJ1-1; TRBD1 is a possible D gene (5 bases). V was clipped by 5 bases and J by 5 bases, with 18 bases between them. The CDR3 consists of 15 residues. Looked up from germline, CDR1 is MNHEY and CDR2 is SVGEGT. CDR3 loop: CASSNYGGEGTEAFF. CDR3 bases: TGTGCCAGCAGTAACTACGGGGGGGAGGGAACTGAAGCTTTCTTT.